A single sample gave rise to the 8 T cell receptor beta chains below, sequenced in a study of Graves' ophthalmopathy and Graves' hyperthyroidism. RNA transcripts provided the template for amplifying TCR beta CDR3 regions. An initial RT-PCR round employing HTBI primers preceded a second-round multiplex PCR. TCRdb reanalysed the multiplex PCR reads using MiXCR and keeps one entry per CDR3 protein. The table has hundreds of thousands of distinct CDR3 sequences, under 50% seen once. What was sequenced was peripheral blood. These receptors all come from an adult man with Graves' ophthalmopathy.

This clonotype was recorded only once. The chain is built from TRBV29-1 and TRBJ2-3, with 13 nucleotides matching TRBD2. Germline values: CDR1 SQVTM, CDR2 ANQGSEA. CDR3 length: 15 residues. V shed 7 bases, J shed 4 bases, and the junction held 8 bases outside the gene matches. CDR3 region: CSGKGLAGNSDTQYF. The DNA of the CDR3 is TGCAGCGGCAAGGGACTAGCGGGAAACTCAGATACGCAGTATTTT.

The V call is TRBV7-3, the J call TRBJ2-2; 9 nucleotides align to TRBD1. V trimming: 5 bases; J trimming: 7 bases; junction bases outside the gene matches: 8. CDR3 length equals 15 residues. CDR1 is SGHTA and CDR2 is FQGTGA in the germline V gene. CDR3 nucleotide sequence: TGTGCCAGCAGCCCGGGACAGGGTACGATCGGGGAGCTGTTTTTT. This encodes CASSPGQGTIGELFF.

This clonotype was detected many times. J is TRBJ2-5 and V is TRBV24-1; no reliable D call. The V and J ends lost 1 base and 5 bases respectively, with 13 bases between them. The CDR3 length is 15 residues. Germline CDR1 reads KGHDR; CDR2 reads SFDVKD. CDR3 in amino acids: CATSDFRSRVETQYF. For the CDR3, the DNA is TGTGCCACCAGTGATTTCCGGAGTAGAGTTGAGACCCAGTACTTC.

This clonotype was picked up many times. This chain links TRBV6-1 with TRBJ1-1; D perhaps matches TRBD1 (6 bases). Germline CDR1 MNHNS, CDR2 SASEGT. This CDR3 has 14 amino acids. Trimming left V 8 bases short and J 0 bases short, with 13 bases between. CDR3 sequence: CASDSGALNTEAFF. DNA of the CDR3: TGTGCCAGCGACTCAGGGGCCCTGAACACTGAAGCTTTCTTT.

The chain employs TRBV25-1 and TRBJ2-7; no clear D gene. This CDR3 has 15 amino acids. Germline CDR1 and CDR2: MGHDK and SYGVNS. Trimming took off 6 bases at V and 4 bases at J, with 19 bases between the two ends. The CDR3 DNA sequence: TGTGCCAGCAGCCACAACACAATGGACCCTTACGAGCAGTACTTC. Translated: CASSHNTMDPYEQYF.

About this clonotype: A clone one base away is much larger, so this may be a read error. The rearrangement links TRBV24-1 to TRBJ1-2; the match to TRBD1 covers 7 bases. V shed 4 bases and J 6 bases; nucleotides not matched to a gene: 4. Germline V gene data show CDR1 as KGHDR and CDR2 as SFDVKD. This CDR3 has 13 residues. For the CDR3, the DNA is TGTGCCACCAGTGACACAGGGGAGAATGGCTACACCTTC. This gives the protein CATSDTGENGYTF.

The V call is TRBV5-1, the J call TRBJ2-2, with TRBD2 matching over 8 bases. The ends lost 0 bases at V and 5 bases at J; junction bases unmatched: 6. The germline V gene has CDR1 SGHRS and CDR2 YFSETQ. The CDR3 contains 16 residues. The CDR3, as DNA: TGCGCCAGCAGCTTGGATCCCGGGGGGGCTACCGGGGAGCTGTTTTTT. Protein product: CASSLDPGGATGELFF. Full variable domain (remainder filled in from reference TRBV5-1 and TRBJ2-2): KAGVTQTPRYLIKTRGQQVTLSCSPISGHRSVSWYQQTPGQGLQFLFEYFSETQRNKGNFPGRFSGRQFSNSRSEMNVSTLELGDSALYLCASSLDPGGATGELFFGEGSRLTVL.

The J gene is TRBJ1-1, the V gene TRBV10-2; 8 bases agree with TRBD1. The CDR3 is made up of 16 amino acids. Germline V gene data show CDR1 as WSHSY and CDR2 as SAAADI. V was pared by 2 bases and J by 1 base, with 6 bases of the junction left unmatched. The CDR3 region has the DNA TGCGCCAGCAGTGAGGGACAGGGAACAGGGAACACTGAAGCTTTCTTT. The encoded protein is CASSEGQGTGNTEAFF.